This entry lists 9 T cell receptor beta chains sequenced from one sample in a study of cytomegalovirus exposure and HLA in healthy donors. A multiplex PCR was run with 60 Vbeta primers and 13 Jbeta primers. TCRdb keeps only in-frame clones here, not all; method: immunoSEQ multiplex PCR. Altogether approximately 130,000 clones are present, around 72% being singletons, with the ten largest covering roughly 1.8%. Sequenced material: PBMCs. The receptor source for this set is a woman aged 40 to 55 in good health and CMV-seronegative.

The chain is built from TRBV14 and TRBJ1-2; 9 bases are shared with TRBD1. Germline CDR1 reads SGHDN; CDR2 reads FVKESK. The CDR3 sequence is 15 residues long. J lost 4 bases, V lost 4 bases, and 7 bases had no gene match. The CDR3 DNA reads TGTGCCAGCAGCCCCCCAGGGACAGGGCTCTATGGCTACACCTTC. This codes for CASSPPGTGLYGYTF.

The V and J genes are TRBV6-5 and TRBJ2-7; 8 bases are a match to TRBD2. J lost 3 bases, V lost 10 bases, and 8 bases had no gene match. Per germline, CDR1 MNHEY and CDR2 SVGAGI. The CDR3 has 13 residues. In nucleotides, the CDR3 is TGTGCCATCACCGGGACTAGGGGCTACGAGCAGTACTTC. Translating it yields CAITGTRGYEQYF.

The chain uses TRBV27 and TRBJ2-7, with 8 nucleotides matching TRBD1. Germline CDR1 and CDR2: MNHEY and SMNVEV (reference sequence). Losses at the gene ends were 6 bases for V and 7 bases for J; bases not matched to a gene: 5. CDR3 length equals 12 residues. The CDR3 reads CASRTGAGEQYF. For the CDR3, the DNA is TGTGCCAGCAGGACAGGGGCAGGAGAGCAGTACTTC.

V usage is TRBV10-3 and J usage is TRBJ2-2, with 8 bases matching TRBD2. The germline CDR1 and CDR2 sequences are ENHRY and SYGVKD. J lost 6 bases, V lost 10 bases, and 13 bases had no gene match. The CDR3 has 15 amino acids. The CDR3 reads CASRPAGGPAGELFF. The CDR3 DNA reads TGTGCCAGTAGACCTGCGGGAGGCCCCGCCGGGGAGCTGTTTTTT.

This chain links TRBV5-5 with TRBJ2-7; D is possibly TRBD1 (5 bases). Germline CDR1 reads SGHKS; CDR2 reads YYEKEE (reference sequence). V gave up 1 base and J gave up 2 bases, with 7 bases separating them. The CDR3 length is 13 residues. The CDR3 DNA is TGTGCCAGCAGCTTGACAGGCCCCTACGAGCAGTACTTC. Residues: CASSLTGPYEQYF. The whole variable domain, remainder taken from reference TRBV5-5 and TRBJ2-7, is DAGVTQSPTHLIKTRGQQVTLRCSPISGHKSVSWYQQVLGQGPQFIFQYYEKEERGRGNFPDRFSARQFPNYSSELNVNALLLGDSALYLCASSLTGPYEQYFGPGTRLTVT.

There are a few counts of this clone. For the CDR3, the DNA is TGTGCCAGCAGCCAAGAAGGAGCGGGAGAGTACGAGCAGTACTTC. This codes for CASSQEGAGEYEQYF. The V and J genes are TRBV4-2 and TRBJ2-5, with 8 positions matching TRBD2. The end of the DNA fits TRBJ2-7 better, so the J call may be wrong. This CDR3 is 15 amino acids long. Germline CDR1 is LGHNA and CDR2 is YNFKEQ.

DNA for the CDR3: TGTGCCAGCAGCCTTCAGGGGGCCCCCTCCTACGAGCAGTACTTC. This sequence encodes CASSLQGAPSYEQYF. The rearrangement uses TRBV7-9 and TRBJ2-7; 8 bases agree with TRBD1. In germline, CDR1 is SEHNR, CDR2 FQNEAQ (reference sequence). The CDR3 length is 15 residues. J gave up 0 bases and V 5 bases, and 6 bases lay outside the gene matches.

The gene calls are TRBV19 and TRBJ2-5, with 10 bases aligning to TRBD2. From germline, CDR1 is LNHDA and CDR2 SQIVND (reference sequence). The CDR3 has 15 amino acids. With V trimmed by 5 bases and J by 4 bases, 7 bases remained unmatched. The CDR3 sequence: CASSPRVAGGETQYF. The CDR3, as DNA: TGTGCCAGTAGTCCCCGGGTAGCGGGAGGAGAGACCCAGTACTTC.

V gene TRBV18 combines with J gene TRBJ2-7; tentative D call: TRBD2 (6 bases). The CDR3 is made up of 14 amino acids. Germline V gives CDR1 KGHSH, CDR2 LQKENI. Trimming removed 2 bases from V and 3 bases from J, with 11 bases in between. The CDR3 region is CASSPAGRNYEQYF. In DNA, the CDR3 is TGTGCCAGCTCACCAGCGGGACGTAACTACGAGCAGTACTTC. Drawing the rest from reference TRBV18 and TRBJ2-7, the complete variable domain is NAGVMQNPRHLVRRRGQEARLRCSPMKGHSHVYWYRQLPEEGLKFMVYLQKENIIDESGMPKERFSAEFPKEGPSILRIQQVVRGDSAAYFCASSPAGRNYEQYFGPGTRLTVT.